The 21 T cell receptor beta chains reported below all come from one sample, sequenced in a study of blood T cell repertoires in COVID-19. Using immunoSEQ multiplex PCR, the repertoire was profiled, and TCRdb retains in-frame clones only, with some absent. The table records 200,000 to 250,000 clones, 65% to 90% of them present only once. Sequenced material: peripheral blood. Receptors originate from a man in his forties or fifties with active or convalescent COVID-19.

This clone has just one count. The CDR3 region is CASSWEQGAGEKLFF. CDR3 in DNA: TGTGCCAGCAGTTGGGAACAGGGGGCAGGGGAAAAACTGTTTTTT. The chain uses TRBV2 and TRBJ1-4; 9 nucleotides agree with TRBD1. Germline trimming cut 5 bases from V and 8 bases from J; bases unmatched to any gene: 9. This CDR3 contains 15 residues. Germline V gives CDR1 SNHLY, CDR2 FYNNEI.

The V gene is TRBV5-6, the J gene TRBJ1-2, with 7 bases lining up with TRBD1. CDR1 is SGHDT, CDR2 YYEEEE, per germline. Losses at the gene ends were 3 bases for V and 4 bases for J; bases not matched to a gene: 6. CDR3 length equals 14 residues. The CDR3 sequence is CASSSRDSLYGYTF. In DNA, the CDR3 is TGTGCCAGCAGCTCCCGGGACAGCCTCTATGGCTACACCTTC. The whole variable domain, remainder taken from reference TRBV5-6 and TRBJ1-2, is DAGVTQSPTHLIKTRGQQVTLRCSPKSGHDTVSWYQQALGQGPQFIFQYYEEEERQRGNFPDRFSGHQFPNYSSELNVNALLLGDSALYLCASSSRDSLYGYTFGSGTRLTVV.

The V and J genes are TRBV6-5 and TRBJ2-2; D is uncertain. CDR1 MNHEY and CDR2 SVGAGI come from the germline V gene. The CDR3 sequence is 13 residues long. Trimming removed 6 bases from V and 6 bases from J, with 11 bases in between. CDR3 sequence: CASSDTPPGELFF. The CDR3 nucleotides are TGTGCCAGCAGCGACACCCCCCCCGGGGAGCTGTTTTTT.

The V gene is TRBV5-4, the J gene TRBJ2-7, with D perhaps matching TRBD2 (6 bases). This CDR3 has 14 amino acids. V shed 4 bases and J shed 3 bases, with 14 bases lying between them. Per the germline V gene, CDR1 is SGHNT and CDR2 is YYREEE (reference sequence). In DNA, the CDR3 is TGTGCCAGCAGCCCGGGACTTGTGCTCTACGAGCAGTACTTC. This translates into CASSPGLVLYEQYF.

The gene calls are TRBV2 and TRBJ2-1; 9 bases agree with TRBD2. The CDR3 runs 14 residues. Per the germline V gene, CDR1 is SNHLY and CDR2 is FYNNEI. J was trimmed by 5 bases and V by 6 bases; bases with no gene match: 5. The CDR3 reads CASRAGLAHNEQFF. The CDR3 coding sequence is TGTGCCAGCAGAGCGGGACTAGCACACAATGAGCAGTTCTTC.

The gene calls are TRBV5-6 and TRBJ1-1; D call uncertain. Germline V gene sequence: CDR1 SGHDT, CDR2 YYEEEE. The CDR3 runs 12 residues. Trimming left V 3 bases short and J 3 bases short, with 6 bases between. The CDR3 sequence is CASSSLDTEAFF. The CDR3 DNA reads as TGTGCCAGCAGCTCATTAGACACTGAAGCTTTCTTT.

The V call is TRBV29-1, the J call TRBJ2-1, with TRBD2 matching over 12 bases. The germline V gene encodes CDR1 SQVTM and CDR2 ANQGSEA. This CDR3 is built from 17 residues. V lost 4 bases, J lost 4 bases, and 11 bases stayed unmatched. CDR3 sequence (DNA): TGCAGCGTTGTTATGCTAGCGGGGGGGCCCCTATACAATGAGCAGTTCTTC. It yields the protein CSVVMLAGGPLYNEQFF.

J is TRBJ1-1 and V is TRBV5-1, with D hard to call. CDR1 is SGHRS and CDR2 is YFSETQ in the germline V gene. The CDR3 runs to 14 residues. V lost 5 bases, J lost 1 base, and 12 bases lay in between. The CDR3 DNA is TGCGCCAGCAGTTCGGAGGGCCCGAACACTGAAGCTTTCTTT. Translation: CASSSEGPNTEAFF. Using reference TRBV5-1 and TRBJ1-1 for the parts outside the CDR3, the full variable domain is KAGVTQTPRYLIKTRGQQVTLSCSPISGHRSVSWYQQTPGQGLQFLFEYFSETQRNKGNFPGRFSGRQFSNSRSEMNVSTLELGDSALYLCASSSEGPNTEAFFGQGTRLTVV.

This clone was counted once. The rearrangement links TRBV7-2 to TRBJ2-7; the D gene is possibly TRBD1 (7 bases). The length of the CDR3 is 16 residues. Trimming stripped 0 bases from V and 6 bases from J, with 18 bases between. CDR1 SGHTA and CDR2 FQGNSA come from the germline V gene. CDR3 sequence (DNA): TGTGCCAGCAGCTTAGCGCACGCAGGGGGGAATCTCGAGCAGTACTTC. Protein product: CASSLAHAGGNLEQYF.

The V call is TRBV3-1 (or the pseudogene TRBV3-2), the J call TRBJ2-5, with 8 bases aligning to TRBD2. The germline V gene has CDR1 LGHDT and CDR2 YNNKEL (reference sequence). Losses at the gene ends were 5 bases for V and 6 bases for J; bases not matched to a gene: 5. The CDR3 sequence is 13 residues long. CDR3 DNA: TGTGCCAGCAGCTTAGCGGGGAGGCAGACCCAGTACTTC. It translates to CASSLAGRQTQYF.

The CDR3 region has the DNA TGTGCCAGCTCACGCGGACAGGGGAATTCACCCCTCCACTTT. It specifies CASSRGQGNSPLHF. V gene TRBV18 combines with J gene TRBJ1-6, with 9 positions matching TRBD1. V dropped 4 bases and J dropped 7; count of bases not matched to a gene: 2. Germline V gene data show CDR1 as KGHSH and CDR2 as LQKENI. The CDR3 loop spans 14 amino acids.

The chain combines TRBV4-1 with TRBJ1-4, with a tentative D call TRBD1 (5 bases). The V gene's germline CDR1 is MGHRA and CDR2 YSYEKL. V was cut by 6 bases and J by 11 bases, with 19 bases left in between. CDR3 length: 14 residues. CDR3 bases: TGCGCCAGCAGTGCCCTCACGGGGGAAATTAAACTGTTTTTT. Amino acids: CASSALTGEIKLFF.

As for this clone: The identical CDR3 is also encoded by other nucleotide sequences in the sample. The chain has TRBV10-3 and TRBJ1-1, with 9 bases that match TRBD1. After removal of 6 bases from V and 1 base from J, the junction contained 3 bases not matched to a gene. The CDR3 is 14 amino acids. The germline V gene has CDR1 ENHRY and CDR2 SYGVKD. This chain's CDR3 is CAISRGQGNTEAFF. CDR3 sequence (DNA): TGTGCCATCAGCCGGGGACAGGGGAACACTGAAGCTTTCTTT.

Notes on this clone: The identical CDR3 is also encoded by other nucleotide sequences in the sample. This rearrangement joins TRBV5-1 to TRBJ2-1; 10 bases agree with TRBD1. V shed 4 bases, J shed 5 bases, and the junction held 3 bases outside the gene matches. CDR1 and CDR2 (germline): SGHRS, YFSETQ. This CDR3 spans 14 amino acids. CDR3 DNA sequence: TGCGCCAGCAGCGCGGGGACAGGGGACAATGAGCAGTTCTTC. It yields the protein CASSAGTGDNEQFF.

The chain has TRBV5-6 and TRBJ2-5; 12 nucleotides align to TRBD1. V lost 4 bases to trimming and J lost 6 bases; unmatched junction nucleotides: 7. Germline CDR1 is SGHDT and CDR2 is YYEEEE. The CDR3 extends over 15 amino acids. The CDR3 coding sequence is TGTGCCAGCAGCGGGACAGGGGGCGCGTTGAAGACCCAGTACTTC. The encoded protein is CASSGTGGALKTQYF.

This clone appeared once. This rearrangement joins TRBV9 to TRBJ2-1; 13 nucleotides align to TRBD2. Per the germline V gene, CDR1 is SGDLS and CDR2 is YYNGEE. Trimming cost V 6 bases and J 8 bases; bases outside gene matches: 2. The length of the CDR3 is 13 residues. The CDR3 DNA reads TGTGCCAGCACCGGACTAGCGGGAGATGAGCAGTTCTTC. As protein: CASTGLAGDEQFF.

As for this clone: The identical CDR3 is also encoded by other nucleotide sequences in the sample. The J gene is TRBJ1-1, the V gene TRBV7-3, with TRBD1 matching over 10 bases. CDR3 length: 13 amino acids. Trimming removed 5 bases from V and 5 bases from J; junction bases left unmatched: 2. Germline CDR1 SGHTA, CDR2 FQGTGA. The DNA for the CDR3 is TGTGCCAGCAGCCTGGACAGGGGGACTGAAGCTTTCTTT. Its protein is CASSLDRGTEAFF. Together with reference TRBV7-3 and TRBJ1-1, the CDR3 gives the full variable domain: GAGVSQTPSNKVTEKGKYVELRCDPISGHTALYWYRQSLGQGPEFLIYFQGTGAADDSGLPNDRFFAVRPEGSVSTLKIQRTERGDSAVYLCASSLDRGTEAFFGQGTRLTVV.

The genes are TRBV4-3 and TRBJ2-2; D is possibly TRBD2 (5 bases). This CDR3 region has 14 residues. V was pared by 3 bases and J by 5 bases, with 10 bases between. CDR1 and CDR2 from the germline V gene are LGHNA and YSLEER. CDR3 amino acids: CASSQYRGTGELFF. The CDR3 bases are TGCGCCAGCAGCCAGTACAGAGGGACCGGGGAGCTGTTTTTT.

CDR3 nucleotides: TGTGCCAGCACCCTAGCGGGACCTTCCGAGCAGTTCTTC. It yields the protein CASTLAGPSEQFF. The gene calls are TRBV28 and TRBJ2-1; TRBD2 matches at 9 bases. CDR1 and CDR2 (germline): MDHEN, SYDVKM. J lost 10 bases, V lost 7 bases, and 8 bases had no gene match. The CDR3 extends over 13 amino acids.

The count of this clone is one. The chain has TRBV7-9 and TRBJ1-2; D gene unclear. V shed 4 bases and J shed 8 bases, with 8 bases lying between them. Germline CDR1 is SEHNR and CDR2 is FQNEAQ (reference sequence). CDR3 length: 11 residues. The chain's CDR3 is CASSSSRGYTF. CDR3 bases: TGTGCCAGCAGCTCGTCTAGAGGCTACACCTTC.

The V gene is TRBV3-1 (or the pseudogene TRBV3-2), the J gene TRBJ2-2; 10 nucleotides line up with TRBD1. CDR1 is LGHDT and CDR2 is YNNKEL in the germline V gene (reference sequence). The CDR3 has 17 amino acids. V trimming: 4 bases; J trimming: 6 bases; junction bases outside the gene matches: 11. CDR3 nucleotide sequence: TGTGCCAGCAGCCCGAGGTTCCGACAGGGGGCTTCCGGGGAGCTGTTTTTT. It encodes CASSPRFRQGASGELFF.